Shown below are 25 T cell receptor beta chains from a single sample sequenced in a study of blood T cells in healthy people across ages. The second PCR ran about 6 to 11 cycles with a sample-barcoded 5' primer and J-beta primers. Via MiXCR, TCRdb re-called the 5' RACE reads, giving one row per CDR3 protein. In the table there are 1,800,000 or so distinct CDR3 sequences, about two fifths of which are singletons. Sequencing was carried out using blood. The receptor source for this set is a human donor in good health.

The chain recombines TRBV5-1 with TRBJ1-2; D unclear. CDR3 size: 14 residues. Per the germline V gene, CDR1 is SGHRS and CDR2 is YFSETQ. V lost 0 bases and J lost 8, with 14 bases in between. DNA for the CDR3: TGCGCCAGCAGCTTGGAAGAGGCGGCGGGCGGCTACACCTTC. As protein: CASSLEEAAGGYTF.

J is TRBJ2-3 and V is TRBV20-1; perhaps D is TRBD1 or TRBD2 (5 bases each). V dropped 3 bases and J dropped 2 bases, with 12 bases sitting between them. The germline CDR1 and CDR2 sequences are DFQATT and SNEGSKA (reference sequence). CDR3 length: 14 residues. CDR3 nucleotide sequence: TGCAGTGCTAGTCTTAGGGGACCCACAGATACGCAGTATTTT. Translation gives CSASLRGPTDTQYF.

This clonotype was seen a few times. The chain uses TRBV14 and TRBJ2-7; no clear D. The CDR3 spans 16 residues. CDR1 is SGHDN and CDR2 is FVKESK in the germline V gene. The V gene lost 1 base and the J gene lost 5 bases, with 18 bases spanning the gap. CDR3 DNA: TGTGCCAGCAGCCAAGGAGTGCGAGGAAGGAACCACGAGCAGTACTTC. Encoded protein: CASSQGVRGRNHEQYF.

This chain links TRBV28 with TRBJ1-6, with 7 bases lining up with TRBD1. V shed 4 bases and J 9 bases; nucleotides not matched to a gene: 6. The CDR3 length is 14 residues. Germline loops: CDR1 MDHEN, CDR2 SYDVKM. The CDR3 region is CASSSTGSTSPLHF. The DNA of the CDR3 is TGTGCCAGCAGTTCGACAGGGTCCACTTCACCCCTCCACTTT.

V is TRBV5-1 and J is TRBJ2-1, with 9 bases identical to TRBD1. CDR3 length: 16 amino acids. With V trimmed by 4 bases and J by 6 bases, 11 bases remained unmatched. Germline V CDR1 and CDR2: SGHRS, YFSETQ. The DNA for the CDR3 is TGCGCCAGCAGCCTACGCCTTGCGACAGGGGGCAATGAGCAGTTCTTC. It yields the protein CASSLRLATGGNEQFF.

The gene calls are TRBV7-2 and TRBJ2-5; D call uncertain. The V end was cut by 5 bases, the J end by 4 bases, with 5 bases between. This CDR3 has 11 amino acids. Germline CDR1 is SGHTA and CDR2 is FQGNSA. The CDR3 sequence: CASSPIETQYF. In DNA, the CDR3 is TGTGCCAGCAGCCCAATAGAGACCCAGTACTTC.

This clonotype has a handful of counts. The CDR3 here is CASSLGARSYNEQFF. The CDR3 coding sequence is TGTGCCAGCAGCTTAGGGGCGCGGTCCTACAATGAGCAGTTCTTC. This sequence joins TRBV7-2 and TRBJ2-1; D is ambiguous. Germline CDR1 reads SGHTA; CDR2 reads FQGNSA. Deletions cut 1 base from V and 1 base from J, with 8 bases between. The CDR3 runs to 15 residues.

The CDR3, as DNA: TGTGCCAGCAGCCGCTTGGGGAATGAGCAGTTCTTC. Its protein product is CASSRLGNEQFF. The chain carries TRBV7-9 and TRBJ2-1; the D is unclear. The CDR3 length is 12 residues. V lost 5 bases to trimming and J lost 7 bases, with 9 bases between them. Per germline, CDR1 SEHNR and CDR2 FQNEAQ (reference sequence).

The V call is TRBV28, the J call TRBJ2-3; 8 nucleotides line up with TRBD2. Germline CDR1 and CDR2: MDHEN and SYDVKM. CDR3 length equals 16 residues. The J segment lost 2 bases and the V segment lost 0 bases, leaving 4 bases of the junction unmatched. Written as DNA, the CDR3 is TGTGCCAGCAGTTTATGGGCGGGGGGACCCACAGATACGCAGTATTTT. It codes for CASSLWAGGPTDTQYF.

This chain joins TRBV7-2 and TRBJ2-1, with D tentatively TRBD2 (7 bases). The CDR3 consists of 16 residues. The V and J ends lost 1 base and 2 bases respectively, with 12 bases between them. CDR1 is SGHTA, CDR2 FQGNSA, per germline. The CDR3 spells CASSLVGGLTYNEQFF. In DNA, the CDR3 is TGTGCCAGCAGCTTAGTCGGGGGGCTCACCTACAATGAGCAGTTCTTC. Drawing the rest from reference TRBV7-2 and TRBJ2-1, the complete variable domain is GAGVSQSPSNKVTEKGKDVELRCDPISGHTALYWYRQSLGQGLEFLIYFQGNSAPDKSGLPSDRFSAERTGGSVSTLTIQRTQQEDSAVYLCASSLVGGLTYNEQFFGPGTRLTVL.

This clonotype appeared a single time. One end of the junction varies from germline; a read error may be responsible. The chain joins TRBV13 to TRBJ1-4; possibly TRBD1 for D (6 bases). In germline, CDR1 is PRHDT, CDR2 FYEKMQ (reference sequence). The CDR3 contains 15 residues. The DNA for the CDR3 is TGTGCCAACAGCAGCTCAGGGGTGACTAATGAAAAACTGTTTTTT. Protein product: CANSSSGVTNEKLFF. Looking up the rest from reference TRBV13 and TRBJ1-4 gives the full variable domain: AAGVIQSPRHLIKEKRETATLKCYPIPRHDTVYWYQQGPGQDPQFLISFYEKMQSDKGSIPDRFSAQQFSDYHSELNMSSLELGDSALYFCANSSSGVTNEKLFFGSGTQLSVL.

The genes are TRBV5-1 and TRBJ2-5; 9 nucleotides line up with TRBD1. V lost 3 bases, J lost 11 bases, and 17 bases stayed unmatched. The CDR3 covers 16 residues. The germline V gene has CDR1 SGHRS and CDR2 YFSETQ. The CDR3 DNA reads as TGCGCCAGCAGCTCCTCGGCCGGGACAGGGTGGGATGAGCAGTACTTC. Amino acids: CASSSSAGTGWDEQYF.

The J gene is TRBJ1-2, the V gene TRBV5-1, with 7 positions matching TRBD1. Germline CDR1 SGHRS, CDR2 YFSETQ. Trimming removed 6 bases from V and 6 bases from J; junction bases left unmatched: 14. The CDR3 extends over 15 amino acids. CDR3 in DNA: TGCGCCAGCACCAAGGACCCCGGGACAGAAAATGGCTACACCTTC. Translating gives CASTKDPGTENGYTF.

This clonotype was counted ten times or more. CDR3 nucleotides: TGCAGTGCTTGGCAGGGACATTACGAGCAGTACTTC. Translated: CSAWQGHYEQYF. This chain connects TRBV20-1 to TRBJ2-7, with a weak D call TRBD1 (6 bases). Looked up from germline, CDR1 is DFQATT and CDR2 is SNEGSKA (reference sequence). Trimming removed 5 bases from V and 4 bases from J, with 12 bases in between. The CDR3 runs 12 residues.

V gene TRBV3-1 combines with J gene TRBJ2-3; D may be TRBD2 (6 bases). V lost 2 bases and J lost 5, with 11 bases in between. The CDR3 spans 14 residues. Germline CDR1 and CDR2: LGHDT and YNNKEL (reference sequence). The CDR3 bases are TGTGCCAGCAGCCAAAGGCGGGGACTAGATACGCAGTATTTT. Translated: CASSQRRGLDTQYF.

This chain uses TRBV20-1 with TRBJ1-1; D is unclear. The V gene's germline CDR1 is DFQATT and CDR2 SNEGSKA (reference sequence). V was cut by 6 bases and J by 1 base, with 6 bases left in between. CDR3 length: 11 amino acids. The CDR3 spells CSALKNTEAFF. The CDR3 nucleotides read TGCAGTGCCCTTAAGAACACTGAAGCTTTCTTT.

This chain joins TRBV2 and TRBJ2-1; D gene ambiguous. CDR3 size: 16 residues. Deletions cut 7 bases from V and 3 bases from J, with 19 bases between. Per the germline V gene, CDR1 is SNHLY and CDR2 is FYNNEI. The CDR3 spells CASIRRVLRVYNEQFF. The CDR3 DNA reads TGTGCCAGCATCAGAAGGGTGTTAAGGGTCTACAATGAGCAGTTCTTC. The full variable domain, in which reference TRBV2 and TRBJ2-1 provide the parts outside the CDR3, is EPEVTQTPSHQVTQMGQEVILRCVPISNHLYFYWYRQILGQKVEFLVSFYNNEISEKSEIFDDQFSVERPDGSNFTLKIRSTKLEDSAMYFCASIRRVLRVYNEQFFGPGTRLTVL.

In this sample, this clonotype turned up once. This chain connects TRBV11-2 to TRBJ2-5, with 9 bases matching TRBD2. In germline, CDR1 is SGHAT, CDR2 FQNNGV. The CDR3 has 16 residues. The junction had 14 bases not matched to a gene; V was cut back by 1 base and J by 11 bases. The CDR3 DNA is TGTGCCAGCAGCTTAGGGCTAGCGGGGATGGAAAATGAGCAGTACTTC. Amino acids: CASSLGLAGMENEQYF.

In its sample, this clonotype was seen a few times. This rearrangement joins TRBV11-2 to TRBJ2-7; 9 bases map to TRBD1. Losses at the gene ends were 6 bases for V and 6 bases for J; bases not matched to a gene: 9. Germline CDR1 and CDR2: SGHAT and FQNNGV. The length of the CDR3 is 14 residues. CDR3 protein: CASRIPGQGGEQYF. DNA of the CDR3: TGTGCCAGCAGGATTCCGGGACAGGGTGGCGAGCAGTACTTC.

The rearrangement joins TRBV7-9 to TRBJ2-7; D gene unclear. Trimming removed 4 bases from V and 4 bases from J, with 17 bases in between. Germline values: CDR1 SEHNR, CDR2 FQNEAQ (reference sequence). There are 15 residues in the CDR3. CDR3 protein: CASSSTEKRVYEQYF. CDR3 sequence (DNA): TGTGCCAGCAGCTCCACCGAGAAAAGGGTGTACGAGCAGTACTTC.

This clonotype has more than one count but fewer than ten. The V gene is TRBV15, the J gene TRBJ1-5; no reliable D call. Germline V gene lookup returns CDR1 LNHNV and CDR2 YYDKDF (reference sequence). Trimming pared 3 bases from V and 4 bases from J, leaving 7 bases between. The CDR3 runs to 13 residues. The DNA for the CDR3 is TGTGCCACCAGCAGCTACCTAAATCAGCCCCAGCATTTT. Protein sequence: CATSSYLNQPQHF.

The V gene is TRBV6-1, the J gene TRBJ1-1; D is perhaps TRBD1 (6 bases). CDR3 length: 17 residues. Germline V lookup: CDR1 MNHNS, CDR2 SASEGT. V lost 2 bases, J lost 3 bases, and 19 bases lay in between. The CDR3 sequence is CASSESDSEKRDTEAFF. CDR3 sequence (DNA): TGTGCCAGCAGTGAATCGGACAGCGAAAAGAGGGACACTGAAGCTTTCTTT.

This clonotype came up many times. CDR3 in amino acids: CASSLDGGNEQFF. The CDR3 DNA sequence: TGTGCCAGCAGCTTAGATGGGGGGAATGAGCAGTTCTTC. V and J are TRBV7-9 and TRBJ2-1; a weak D match, TRBD2 (6 bases). The germline V gene encodes CDR1 SEHNR and CDR2 FQNEAQ (reference sequence). The ends were cut back, 1 base at V and 7 bases at J, with 8 bases in the middle. This CDR3 is 13 amino acids long. Full variable domain (remainder filled in from reference TRBV7-9 and TRBJ2-1): DTGVSQNPRHKITKRGQNVTFRCDPISEHNRLYWYRQTLGQGPEFLTYFQNEAQLEKSRLLSDRFSAERPKGSFSTLEIQRTEQGDSAMYLCASSLDGGNEQFFGPGTRLTVL.

This clonotype came up a few times. The J gene is TRBJ1-4, the V gene TRBV10-3; TRBD1 might be the D (6 bases). This CDR3 has 13 residues. The V gene lost 3 bases and the J gene lost 12 bases, with 14 bases spanning the gap. CDR1 and CDR2 (germline): ENHRY, SYGVKD. The CDR3 DNA is TGTGCCATCAGTGAACAGGGCTTGGAGGAACTGTTTTTT. Its translation: CAISEQGLEELFF.

V usage is TRBV20-1 and J usage is TRBJ2-7; D uncertain. The CDR3 runs 11 residues. Germline V gene lookup returns CDR1 DFQATT and CDR2 SNEGSKA (reference sequence). Trimming removed 1 base at V and 6 bases at J, with 7 bases between. CDR3 loop: CSARGFGEQYF. The CDR3 DNA sequence: TGCAGTGCTAGAGGTTTCGGCGAGCAGTACTTC.